The clone carrying this TCR beta chain was counted a few times. Deletions cut 0 bases from V and 4 bases from J, with 10 bases between. The germline CDR1 and CDR2 sequences are SGHTA and FQGNSA. The CDR3 runs 15 residues. MiXCR was run by TCRdb on the 5' RACE reads, yielding one entry per CDR3 protein. The sample includes tens of thousands of distinct CDR3 sequences, around 5.8% of them seen just once. This sample was included in a study of early T cells in non-severe SARS-CoV-2 infection. Sequenced material: whole blood. The V and J genes are TRBV7-2 and TRBJ2-1; weak D call: TRBD2 (5 bases). This sequence was found in an adult who was a healthcare worker with PCR-confirmed SARS-CoV-2 infection or an uninfected control (not recorded which). CDR3 sequence (DNA): TGTGCCAGCAGCTTAGCGTACGGAGGTTACAATGAGCAGTTCTTC. It translates to CASSLAYGGYNEQFF.